The 23 T cell receptor beta chains in this list originate from one sample, sequenced in a study of metastatic and nonmetastatic thyroid tumors. TCRdb re-called the PCR reads with MiXCR. The profile shows 30,000 to 35,000 clones, 14% to 15% of them singletons. Among the patients, none had received any treatment before thyroid surgery. The sequencing sample was made of blood. These receptors were taken from a male donor with papillary thyroid cancer or a benign thyroid nodule (not recorded which). Some clones in this sample may be carry-over from other donors' samples.

This clone was counted ten times or more. V usage is TRBV18 and J usage is TRBJ1-2; 8 bases fit TRBD1. This CDR3 has 14 amino acids. V lost 2 bases and J lost 8; bases outside the gene matches: 7. In germline, CDR1 is KGHSH, CDR2 LQKENI. The CDR3 is CASSPFGQGGGYTF. In DNA, the CDR3 is TGTGCCAGCTCACCATTCGGACAGGGAGGAGGCTACACCTTC.

In its sample, this clone was seen many times. Possible read error: a much larger clone is one base away. This chain joins TRBV12-5 and TRBJ1-1; D gene ambiguous. Germline lookup yields CDR1 LGHNT and CDR2 FRNRAP. This CDR3 contains 13 residues. CDR3 protein: CASGPHARKEASF. CDR3 DNA: TGTGCTAGTGGCCCCCACGCCCGAAAAGAAGCTTCCTTT.

This clone was seen ten or more times. The gene calls are TRBV11-2 and TRBJ2-3; D not certain. CDR1 is SGHAT, CDR2 FQNNGV, per germline. Deletions cut 5 bases from V and 6 bases from J, with 9 bases between. The CDR3 consists of 12 residues. This chain's CDR3 is CASSPAFDTQYF. The DNA of the CDR3 is TGTGCCAGCAGCCCAGCTTTCGATACGCAGTATTTT.

The rearrangement joins TRBV7-9 to TRBJ2-4; no firm D call. This CDR3 is 16 amino acids long. The V end was cut by 5 bases, the J end by 0 bases, with 14 bases between. The germline CDR1 and CDR2 sequences are SEHNR and FQNEAQ (reference sequence). DNA for the CDR3: TGTGCCAGCAGCCTCGGACGGAGTGTAGCCAAAAACATTCAGTACTTC. It specifies CASSLGRSVAKNIQYF.

This clone was picked up many times. The rearrangement links TRBV28 to TRBJ2-5, with D tentatively TRBD1 (7 bases). Trimming shortened V by 2 bases and J by 4 bases, and 11 bases separated the two germline ends. CDR1 is MDHEN and CDR2 is SYDVKM in the germline V gene. The CDR3 extends over 14 amino acids. In DNA form, the CDR3 reads TGTGCCAGCAGTTTAATCCAGGGGGGAGAGACCCAGTACTTC. This translates into CASSLIQGGETQYF.

This clone was counted ten times or more. The chain recombines TRBV6-1 with TRBJ2-1, with 11 bases that match TRBD2. V dropped 5 bases and J dropped 9; count of bases not matched to a gene: 3. CDR3 length equals 13 residues. Germline V gives CDR1 MNHNS, CDR2 SASEGT. CDR3 sequence (DNA): TGTGCCAGCAGTAAACTAGCGGGAGTTGAGCAGTTCTTC. Protein product: CASSKLAGVEQFF.

This clone was seen at least ten times. The chain carries TRBV7-4 and TRBJ2-7, with 8 bases aligning to TRBD1. V dropped 0 bases and J dropped 0; count of bases not matched to a gene: 4. The CDR3 sequence is 16 residues long. CDR1 is SGHVT and CDR2 is SQSDAQ in the germline V gene. The CDR3 DNA follows: TGTGCCAGCAGCTTAGCGGGGACAGGAATCTCCTACGAGCAGTACTTC. Translation gives CASSLAGTGISYEQYF.

Here the CDR3 DNA reads TGTGCCATCAGTGAGTCGACAGGGACCGGGCAGCCCCAGCATTTT. Encoded protein: CAISESTGTGQPQHF. The chain recombines TRBV10-3 with TRBJ1-5; 7 bases map to TRBD1. CDR3 length: 15 amino acids. CDR1 and CDR2 from the germline V gene are ENHRY and SYGVKD. Trimming cost V 0 bases and J 7 bases; bases outside gene matches: 6.

A note on this clone: The junction differs from germline at one of its ends, possibly a read error. The chain couples TRBV5-4 to TRBJ2-3; TRBD2 agrees at 14 bases. CDR3 size: 17 residues. CDR1 is SGHNT and CDR2 is YYREEE in the germline V gene (reference sequence). The DNA for the CDR3 is TGTGCCAGCAGCTCCCCGGGACTAGCGGGAGTAGTGGATACGCAGTGTTTT. Amino acids: CASSSPGLAGVVDTQCF.

The sample holds many counts of this clone. The gene calls are TRBV3-1 and TRBJ2-1; possible D gene TRBD2, 6 bases. CDR3 length equals 16 residues. Trimming removed 7 bases from V and 4 bases from J, with 20 bases in between. CDR1 and CDR2 from the germline V gene are LGHDT and YNNKEL (reference sequence). The CDR3 nucleotides read TGTGCCAGCACCCGCGGGGAGCTAGTGCCATACAATGAGCAGTTCTTC. It encodes CASTRGELVPYNEQFF.

This clone was counted ten times or more. V and J are TRBV5-4 and TRBJ2-7; D is perhaps TRBD2 (5 bases). V lost 0 bases and J lost 1, with 11 bases in between. CDR3 size: 15 residues. Germline V gene sequence: CDR1 SGHNT, CDR2 YYREEE (reference sequence). The CDR3 reads CASSLGRDSSYEQYF. Written as DNA, the CDR3 is TGTGCCAGCAGCTTGGGCCGGGATTCTTCCTACGAGCAGTACTTC.

Ten or more counts support this clone. V is TRBV27 and J is TRBJ2-7; 12 bases line up with TRBD1. The length of the CDR3 is 14 residues. The ends lost 6 bases at V and 4 bases at J; junction bases unmatched: 4. Looked up from germline, CDR1 is MNHEY and CDR2 is SMNVEV (reference sequence). DNA of the CDR3: TGTGCCAGCAGCCCGGGACAGGGGGCATACGAGCAGTACTTC. Amino acid sequence: CASSPGQGAYEQYF.

This clone showed up many times. This chain joins TRBV28 and TRBJ2-2; D gene unclear. The CDR3 is 13 amino acids. The V gene lost 3 bases and the J gene lost 3 bases, with 5 bases spanning the gap. Germline CDR1 MDHEN, CDR2 SYDVKM. This CDR3 is CASSLVDTGELFF. The CDR3 region has the DNA TGTGCCAGCAGTTTGGTAGACACCGGGGAGCTGTTTTTT.

This clone was found a few times. One end of the junction fails to match germline, which may point to a read error. J is TRBJ1-5 and V is TRBV6-5; TRBD1 is a possible D gene (6 bases). Per germline, CDR1 MNHEY and CDR2 SVGAGI. The CDR3 spans 17 residues. In DNA form, the CDR3 reads TGTGCCAGCAGTTACGTTGGGACAAGTCGTAGAAATCGGCCCCAGCATTTT. It yields the protein CASSYVGTSRRNRPQHF.

The gene calls are TRBV19 and TRBJ1-2; no firm D call. Looked up from germline, CDR1 is LNHDA and CDR2 is SQIVND (reference sequence). The CDR3 extends over 11 amino acids. Trimming stripped 5 bases from V and 10 bases from J, with 11 bases between. CDR3 DNA sequence: TGTGCCAGTAGTTGGAGGGATGACTACACCTTC. It translates to CASSWRDDYTF.

This clone was seen ten or more times. This chain links TRBV27 with TRBJ2-7; D is undetermined. The CDR3 spans 15 residues. CDR1 is MNHEY, CDR2 SMNVEV, per germline (reference sequence). V shed 6 bases and J shed 2 bases, with 17 bases lying between them. The CDR3: CASRPQVGQAYEQYF. CDR3 nucleotides: TGTGCCAGCAGGCCCCAGGTGGGCCAAGCCTACGAGCAGTACTTC.

This clone has ten or more counts. V and J are TRBV28 and TRBJ1-6, with D tentatively TRBD1 (5 bases). The V and J ends lost 3 bases and 9 bases respectively, with 12 bases between them. Germline V gene data show CDR1 as MDHEN and CDR2 as SYDVKM. The length of the CDR3 is 14 residues. CDR3 nucleotides: TGTGCCAGCAGTTTGGGAGGGGAAGGTTCACCCCTCCACTTT. It is translated as CASSLGGEGSPLHF.

The chain combines TRBV6-1 with TRBJ2-7; D remains ambiguous. V lost 7 bases and J 8 bases, leaving 15 bases between the germline ends. The CDR3 has 12 residues. The germline CDR1 and CDR2 sequences are MNHNS and SASEGT. The chain's CDR3 is CASIDLGYQQYF. In DNA, the CDR3 is TGTGCCAGCATTGATCTAGGGTACCAGCAGTACTTC.

There are many counts of this clone. The rearrangement uses TRBV5-1 and TRBJ2-3; D is unclear. The CDR3 spans 13 residues. Germline CDR1 reads SGHRS; CDR2 reads YFSETQ. With 3 bases removed from V and 0 bases from J, the gap between germline ends came to 5 bases. DNA for the CDR3: TGCGCCAGCAGCTCCTCTAGCACAGATACGCAGTATTTT. Amino acid sequence: CASSSSSTDTQYF.

This clone turned up a few times. The genes are TRBV6-1 and TRBJ1-3; possibly TRBD1 for D (5 bases). Germline values: CDR1 MNHNS, CDR2 SASEGT. Trimming took off 10 bases at V and 0 bases at J, with 16 bases between the two ends. This CDR3 spans 15 amino acids. CDR3 DNA sequence: TGTGCCAACAGGTTTGGGAGAGACTCTGGAAACACCATATATTTT. It is translated as CANRFGRDSGNTIYF.

About this clone: One end of the junction does not line up with germline, which may come from a read error. The genes are TRBV6-7 and TRBJ1-5; 7 bases align to TRBD1. TRBV6-7 is an ORF for which the function is uncertain. This CDR3 has 15 residues. CDR3 residues: CASSPRGVDDQPQHF. The CDR3 DNA reads TGTGCTAGCAGCCCCAGGGGGGTTGACGATCAGCCCCAGCATTTT.

This clone has just a few counts. Since a much larger clone is just one base distant, this may be a read error. The J gene is TRBJ2-1, the V gene TRBV4-1; possibly TRBD1 for D (5 bases). Trimming took off 0 bases at V and 8 bases at J, with 17 bases between the two ends. The CDR3 spans 16 residues. Germline CDR1 MGHRA, CDR2 YSYEKL. CDR3 in amino acids: CASSQEGARDRHEQFF. DNA of the CDR3: TGCGCCAGCAGCCAAGAAGGGGCGCGAGATCGGCATGAGCAGTTCTTC.

This clone was observed at least ten times. The rearrangement links TRBV18 to TRBJ1-1, with no clear D. This CDR3 has 13 residues. Trimming cost V 6 bases and J 5 bases, with 13 bases left between them. Germline assignment: CDR1 KGHSH and CDR2 LQKENI. For the CDR3, the DNA is TGTGCCAGCTCCCAAGCTCGGAATACTGAAGCTTTCTTT. This gives the protein CASSQARNTEAFF.